The clone carrying this T cell receptor (beta chain) was recorded at least ten times. The source of the sample is a study of T-cell reconstitution after alpha-beta-depleted transplantation in children. It was with unique molecular identifiers that the TCRbeta library was prepared. Each CDR3 protein is one row after TCRdb ran MiXCR on the PCR reads. This sample carries more than 120,000 distinct CDR3 sequences, 7.5% to 9% of them seen once, and the ten largest clones take about a sixth. The CDR3 loop spans 13 amino acids. Germline-derived CDR1 and CDR2 are DFQATT and SNEGSKA (reference sequence). Trimming took off 6 bases at V and 0 bases at J, with 11 bases between the two ends.

The V gene is TRBV20-1, the J gene TRBJ1-1, with no clear D. The input for sequencing was PBMCs, mostly from graft donor cells, taken 180 days after TCRalphabeta/CD19-depleted stem cell transplant. This TCR was sampled from a female patient aged 2-10 years who had a stem cell transplant for congenital amegakaryocytic thrombocytopenia, so the T cells may come from the graft donor. The CDR3: CSATPGLNTEAFF. The DNA of the CDR3 is TGCAGTGCCACCCCGGGTTTGAACACTGAAGCTTTCTTT.